Below, one T cell receptor beta chain is given with its context. Only in-frame clones appear in the TCRdb table, and some are missing; sequencing was by immunoSEQ multiplex PCR. This sample yields 2 million to 2.5 million clones, of which roughly 95% are seen a single time; roughly 0.13% belongs to the top ten. The sample originates from a study of shared clonotypes between healthy human individuals. CDR1 and CDR2 from the germline V gene are WSHSY and SAAADI. CDR3 length: 14 residues. V gave up 6 bases and J gave up 2 bases; unmatched junction bases: 5. Source material: naive CD4+ T cells sorted from blood. Subset denoted: CD45RA+ positively selected. The origin of this receptor is a man aged 18 to 30 in good health. The rearrangement joins TRBV10-2 to TRBJ2-7; TRBD2 aligns across 9 bases. CDR3 region: CASRRLAEAYEQYF. The CDR3 DNA sequence: TGCGCCAGCAGAAGACTAGCGGAGGCCTACGAGCAGTACTTC.